This TCR beta chain was captured in a study of T cells in Graves' hyperthyroidism and ophthalmopathy. With 3 bases clipped from V and 5 bases from J, the junction kept 8 bases outside the gene matches. The length of the CDR3 is 15 residues. Germline assignment: CDR1 DFQATT and CDR2 SNEGSKA (reference sequence). Points from the study as a whole: Most expanded thyroid clonotypes above 0.001 also appeared in blood.

TCR beta CDR3 region amplification was performed from RNA transcripts. Using the HTBI primer set, a first-round RT-PCR was run on the TCR CDR3. TCRdb fed the multiplex PCR reads into MiXCR, producing one record per CDR3 protein. This repertoire shows nearly 600,000 distinct CDR3 sequences, 13% to 15% found once; its top ten account for roughly 7.7%. Worth noting for this clonotype: What it recognizes is unknown.

The sequence derives from a young woman with Graves' ophthalmopathy. The sequencing sample was made of blood. V is TRBV20-1 and J is TRBJ2-2; TRBD1 agrees at 8 bases. CDR3: CSASHDRGRTGELFF. The CDR3 region has the DNA TGCAGTGCTAGTCACGACAGGGGAAGAACCGGGGAGCTGTTTTTT.